The clone carrying this TCR beta chain occurred a few times. With 7 bases clipped from V and 5 bases from J, the junction kept 12 bases outside the gene matches. CDR3 length: 15 amino acids. Per the germline V gene, CDR1 is ENHRY and CDR2 is SYGVKD. The data were obtained in a study of T cells after yellow fever vaccination. A single record per CDR3 protein comes from TCRdb applying MiXCR to the 5' RACE reads. The repertoire holds some 120,000 distinct CDR3 sequences, roughly 9% seen once, with 40% in the top ten. The sample was CD8+ T cells sorted from PBMCs, taken on the day of the yellow fever booster vaccination. The J gene is TRBJ1-1, the V gene TRBV10-3; TRBD1 agrees at 8 bases. This TCR was sampled from a man aged 18 to 35 who received the YFV17D yellow fever vaccine. CDR3 in amino acids: CAIISEDRVGTEAFF. The CDR3 nucleotides are TGTGCCATCATAAGTGAGGACAGGGTTGGGACTGAAGCTTTCTTT.